This T cell receptor beta chain stems from a study of human CD8 memory T cell subsets. Findings and limits, study-wide: Both stem-like memory T cells and precursor exhausted T cells showed comparably high diversity, which set them apart from effector memory cells.

UMI-labeled 5' RACE yielded the TCR beta libraries. TCRdb reprocessed the 5' RACE reads, keeping one entry per CDR3 protein, no DNA. This repertoire includes fewer than 4,000 distinct CDR3 sequences. Negative magnetic selection enriched total CD8+ T cells. On this clonotype: Its antigen is unknown.

The sequence derives from a human donor in good health. Source material: CD8+ T cells from PBMCs.

CDR3 in amino acids: CSVEVYNEQFF. The chain employs TRBV29-1 and TRBJ2-1. The CDR3 runs 11 residues. Germline values: CDR1 SQVTM, CDR2 ANQGSEA.